The next 15 T cell receptor beta chains were all read from a single sample in a study of blood T cell repertoires in COVID-19. Produced via immunoSEQ multiplex PCR; TCRdb's table is partial and in-frame only. The sample has about 250,000 clones; roughly 87% are singletons. Sequencing was carried out using PBMCs or T cells enriched from blood (not recorded which). The receptors derive from a woman aged 25 to 39 with acute COVID-19.

The chain couples TRBV5-6 to TRBJ1-2, with no clear D. V gave up 2 bases and J gave up 0 bases, with 5 bases separating them. The length of the CDR3 is 13 residues. CDR1 and CDR2 from the germline V gene are SGHDT and YYEEEE. The CDR3: CASSFTANYGYTF. The DNA of the CDR3 is TGTGCCAGCAGCTTTACGGCTAACTATGGCTACACCTTC. Drawing the rest from reference TRBV5-6 and TRBJ1-2, the complete variable domain is DAGVTQSPTHLIKTRGQQVTLRCSPKSGHDTVSWYQQALGQGPQFIFQYYEEEERQRGNFPDRFSGHQFPNYSSELNVNALLLGDSALYLCASSFTANYGYTFGSGTRLTVV.

The CDR3 sequence: CASSSLRVSYEQYF. The CDR3 DNA sequence: TGTGCCAGCAGTTCCCTGAGGGTGTCCTACGAGCAGTACTTC. This chain uses TRBV6-5 with TRBJ2-7, with D possibly matching TRBD2 (5 bases). This CDR3 region has 14 residues. Trimming cost V 4 bases and J 1 base, with 11 bases left between them. Germline CDR1 is MNHEY and CDR2 is SVGAGI.

The chain is built from TRBV27 and TRBJ1-1, with D perhaps TRBD1 (6 bases). The length of the CDR3 is 13 residues. Trimming cost V 6 bases and J 7 bases, with 15 bases left between them. In germline, CDR1 is MNHEY, CDR2 SMNVEV (reference sequence). CDR3 DNA sequence: TGTGCCAGCAGAAGTTTTGCAGGGGTTGAAGCTTTCTTT. Amino acid sequence: CASRSFAGVEAFF.

This chain uses TRBV3-1 (or the pseudogene TRBV3-2) with TRBJ1-1; 8 nucleotides agree with TRBD1. This CDR3 region has 15 residues. Unmatched junction bases numbered 5, after V lost 4 bases and J lost 1 base. Looked up from germline, CDR1 is LGHDT and CDR2 is YNNKEL (reference sequence). In DNA, the CDR3 is TGTGCCAGCAGCCTGACGGACAGGGCGAACACTGAAGCTTTCTTT. It yields the protein CASSLTDRANTEAFF.

The chain joins TRBV6-2 or TRBV6-3 to TRBJ1-6; 7 bases line up with TRBD1. The junction had 7 bases not matched to a gene; V was cut back by 4 bases and J by 4 bases. The length of the CDR3 is 16 residues. In germline, CDR1 is MNHEY, CDR2 SVGEGT. Here the CDR3 DNA reads TGTGCCAGCAGTTCGGGACAGACGATTTATAATTCACCCCTCCACTTT. Its translation is CASSSGQTIYNSPLHF.

This chain joins TRBV6-2 or TRBV6-3 and TRBJ1-5; D not certain. With 4 bases removed from V and 0 bases from J, the gap between germline ends came to 10 bases. Germline V gene data show CDR1 as MNHEY and CDR2 as SVGEGT. This CDR3 is built from 15 residues. The CDR3 region is CASSLPVYSNQPQHF. The CDR3 bases are TGTGCCAGCAGTTTACCTGTCTATAGCAATCAGCCCCAGCATTTT.

This sequence joins TRBV9 and TRBJ2-1, with 10 bases lining up with TRBD2. Looked up from germline, CDR1 is SGDLS and CDR2 is YYNGEE. The CDR3 is made up of 16 amino acids. Trimming removed 2 bases from V and 4 bases from J; junction bases left unmatched: 6. The CDR3 sequence is CASSVSGGLSYNEQFF. In DNA form, the CDR3 reads TGTGCCAGCAGCGTTAGCGGGGGGCTCTCTTACAATGAGCAGTTCTTC.

This clone was detected only once. The chain couples TRBV7-9 to TRBJ1-2; 10 positions match TRBD1. V lost 1 base and J lost 8; bases outside the gene matches: 7. Germline V gives CDR1 SEHNR, CDR2 FQNEAQ (reference sequence). The CDR3 is 15 residues long. This CDR3 reads CASSLGSGTGDGYTF. CDR3 in DNA: TGTGCCAGCAGCTTAGGCTCCGGGACAGGGGACGGCTACACCTTC.

The V and J genes are TRBV28 and TRBJ1-1; perhaps TRBD1 as D (5 bases). The CDR3 loop spans 12 amino acids. V dropped 4 bases and J dropped 10 bases, with 13 bases sitting between them. CDR1 is MDHEN and CDR2 is SYDVKM in the germline V gene. CDR3 coding DNA: TGTGCCAGCAGTTCCCAGGGTGCCTTAGCTTTCTTT. This gives the protein CASSSQGALAFF. Filled out from reference TRBV28 and TRBJ1-1, the complete variable domain reads DVKVTQSSRYLVKRTGEKVFLECVQDMDHENMFWYRQDPGLGLRLIYFSYDVKMKEKGDIPEGYSVSREKKERFSLILESASTNQTSMYLCASSSQGALAFFGQGTRLTVV.

The chain couples TRBV2 to TRBJ1-6; weak D call: TRBD1 (6 bases). Germline V lookup: CDR1 SNHLY, CDR2 FYNNEI. This CDR3 has 12 amino acids. V was cut by 2 bases and J by 14 bases, with 10 bases left in between. As DNA, the CDR3 is TGTGCCAGCAGTGAAATAGCAGGGGCCCTCCACTTT. Protein sequence: CASSEIAGALHF.

The chain's CDR3 is CASSQGVTNSYEQYF. CDR3 in DNA: TGTGCCAGCAGTCAGGGGGTAACCAACTCCTACGAGCAGTACTTC. This rearrangement joins TRBV3-1 (or the pseudogene TRBV3-2) to TRBJ2-7; 7 bases map to TRBD1. The CDR3 has 15 residues. Losses at the gene ends were 6 bases for V and 0 bases for J; bases not matched to a gene: 8. Germline V lookup: CDR1 LGHDT, CDR2 YNNKEL (reference sequence).

The chain couples TRBV3-1 (or the pseudogene TRBV3-2) to TRBJ2-1; 9 bases line up with TRBD2. The CDR3 is 15 residues long. CDR1 and CDR2 (germline): LGHDT, YNNKEL (reference sequence). J was trimmed by 4 bases and V by 1 base; bases with no gene match: 2. For the CDR3, the DNA is TGTGCCAGCAGCCAAGCTACTAGCGGGTACAATGAGCAGTTCTTC. Encoded protein: CASSQATSGYNEQFF.

This chain joins TRBV2 and TRBJ2-3, with TRBD2 matching over 13 bases. V shed 11 bases, J shed 0 bases, and the junction held 17 bases outside the gene matches. CDR1 is SNHLY, CDR2 FYNNEI, per germline. The CDR3 has 19 residues. Here the CDR3 DNA reads TGTGCCGACGAAGAGATAGGGACTAGCGGGGCGGAGAGCACAGATACGCAGTATTTT. It encodes CADEEIGTSGAESTDTQYF.

The chain has TRBV5-1 and TRBJ1-1; 10 nucleotides align to TRBD1. The J segment lost 0 bases and the V segment lost 5 bases, leaving 7 bases of the junction unmatched. Germline assignment: CDR1 SGHRS and CDR2 YFSETQ. The CDR3 extends over 16 amino acids. For the CDR3, the DNA is TGCGCCAGCAGGCAGGGACAGGGGCCCATGAACACTGAAGCTTTCTTT. This gives the protein CASRQGQGPMNTEAFF.

J is TRBJ1-4 and V is TRBV19, with D perhaps matching TRBD1 (5 bases). CDR1 is LNHDA, CDR2 SQIVND, per germline (reference sequence). This CDR3 is built from 15 residues. The ends were cut back, 1 base at V and 7 bases at J, with 13 bases in the middle. The CDR3, as DNA: TGTGCCAGTAGTATAGTCGGCGGGGCAAGTGAAAAACTGTTTTTT. Its translation is CASSIVGGASEKLFF.